The 17 T cell receptor beta chains in this list originate from one sample, sequenced in a study of T cell responses to AZD1222 COVID-19 vaccine. Produced via immunoSEQ multiplex PCR; TCRdb's table is partial and in-frame only. Of approximately 140,000 clones detected, less than 95% appear once; the ten largest clones hold roughly 3.2%. The sample here was peripheral blood, taken on day 0 of AZD1222 vaccination. These receptors came from an adult in good health.

The V call is TRBV5-4, the J call TRBJ1-1, with D possibly matching TRBD1 (6 bases). The CDR3 consists of 14 residues. V shed 0 bases and J shed 5 bases, with 11 bases lying between them. Germline CDR1 and CDR2: SGHNT and YYREEE (reference sequence). The CDR3 is CASSLDAQGTEAFF. CDR3 bases: TGTGCCAGCAGCTTGGACGCGCAGGGGACTGAAGCTTTCTTT.

This chain joins TRBV21-1 and TRBJ2-7; TRBD2, as called in the table, went unchecked against the DNA. TRBV21-1 is recorded as a pseudogene. The CDR3 contains 11 residues. The CDR3 loop is CARRPGGEQYF. The CDR3 DNA follows: TGTGCCAGAAGACCCGGAGGCGAGCAGTACTTC.

This chain joins TRBV15 and TRBJ1-5; possible D gene TRBD1, 5 bases. The CDR3 spans 18 residues. The germline V gene encodes CDR1 LNHNV and CDR2 YYDKDF (reference sequence). Trimming removed 5 bases from V and 0 bases from J, with 20 bases in between. The CDR3 DNA reads as TGTGCCACCAGCCCCGAGGGGAGTAAAATTGGTAGCAATCAGCCCCAGCATTTT. It translates to CATSPEGSKIGSNQPQHF.

The V gene is TRBV11-2, the J gene TRBJ1-3, with D uncertain. The CDR3 contains 14 residues. Germline V gives CDR1 SGHAT, CDR2 FQNNGV. Trimming took off 2 bases at V and 5 bases at J, with 10 bases between the two ends. CDR3 bases: TGTGCCAGCAGCTTAAGCCAGGCTCGAAACACCATATATTTT. Protein: CASSLSQARNTIYF.

The CDR3 loop reads CASSPAAATNEKLFF. The DNA of the CDR3 is TGTGCCAGCTCACCGGCGGCAGCAACTAATGAAAAACTGTTTTTT. The chain has TRBV18 and TRBJ1-4; no firm D call. Trimming shortened V by 3 bases and J by 0 bases, and 8 bases separated the two germline ends. Per germline, CDR1 KGHSH and CDR2 LQKENI. The CDR3 consists of 15 residues.

This chain links TRBV30 with TRBJ1-2, with no clear D. Trimming took off 0 bases at V and 8 bases at J, with 13 bases between the two ends. The germline CDR1 and CDR2 sequences are GTSNPN and SVGIG (reference sequence). This CDR3 is built from 13 residues. The CDR3 bases are TGTGCCTGGAGTGTACCGATCGCTGGGGGCTACACCTTC. It codes for CAWSVPIAGGYTF.

The chain joins TRBV7-9 to TRBJ1-2; D unresolved. V lost 3 bases, J lost 2 bases, and 13 bases lay in between. This CDR3 is 15 amino acids long. Germline loops: CDR1 SEHNR, CDR2 FQNEAQ (reference sequence). In nucleotides, the CDR3 is TGTGCCAGCAGCTTTGGAGACCGCGGGAACTATGGCTACACCTTC. Translated, it gives CASSFGDRGNYGYTF.

This chain links TRBV5-1 with TRBJ2-7; 9 nucleotides line up with TRBD1. V shed 0 bases and J 0 bases; nucleotides not matched to a gene: 1. There are 15 residues in the CDR3. Germline V lookup: CDR1 SGHRS, CDR2 YFSETQ. For the CDR3, the DNA is TGCGCCAGCAGCTTGGGGGACAGGGTCTCCTACGAGCAGTACTTC. Amino acid sequence: CASSLGDRVSYEQYF.

V and J are TRBV6-1 and TRBJ1-3; maybe TRBD1 (5 bases). V shed 6 bases and J shed 1 base, with 13 bases lying between them. Germline CDR1 and CDR2: MNHNS and SASEGT. The CDR3 runs to 15 residues. The CDR3 sequence is CASRASGGSGNTIYF. In nucleotides, the CDR3 is TGTGCCAGCAGGGCTTCGGGGGGGTCTGGAAACACCATATATTTT.

The chain recombines TRBV5-6 with TRBJ1-2; D is undetermined. This CDR3 region has 15 residues. V lost 4 bases to trimming and J lost 3 bases, with 16 bases between them. The germline gives CDR1 SGHDT, CDR2 YYEEEE. This chain's CDR3 is CASSEHGDGDYGYTF. CDR3 DNA: TGTGCCAGCAGCGAACACGGTGACGGAGACTATGGCTACACCTTC. The whole variable domain, remainder taken from reference TRBV5-6 and TRBJ1-2, is DAGVTQSPTHLIKTRGQQVTLRCSPKSGHDTVSWYQQALGQGPQFIFQYYEEEERQRGNFPDRFSGHQFPNYSSELNVNALLLGDSALYLCASSEHGDGDYGYTFGSGTRLTVV.

The rearrangement joins TRBV5-1 to TRBJ2-3; TRBD2 is a possible D gene (6 bases). V lost 2 bases, J lost 4 bases, and 20 bases lay in between. The CDR3 has 17 residues. CDR1 is SGHRS, CDR2 YFSETQ, per germline. The CDR3: CASSFPLGGILSDTQYF. The CDR3 region has the DNA TGCGCCAGCAGCTTTCCTCTCGGCGGGATTCTTTCAGATACGCAGTATTTT. Combining the CDR3 with reference TRBV5-1 and TRBJ2-3 gives the whole variable domain KAGVTQTPRYLIKTRGQQVTLSCSPISGHRSVSWYQQTPGQGLQFLFEYFSETQRNKGNFPGRFSGRQFSNSRSEMNVSTLELGDSALYLCASSFPLGGILSDTQYFGPGTRLTVL.

V is TRBV7-3 and J is TRBJ2-1; 8 positions agree with TRBD1. Germline V gene lookup returns CDR1 SGHTA and CDR2 FQGTGA. The V and J ends lost 7 bases and 6 bases, in that order; junction bases with no gene match: 8. This CDR3 spans 14 amino acids. The CDR3 protein is CASTPGTGRNEQFF. CDR3 bases: TGTGCCAGCACCCCCGGGACAGGACGCAATGAGCAGTTCTTC. The full variable domain, its missing parts supplied by reference TRBV7-3 and TRBJ2-1, is GAGVSQTPSNKVTEKGKYVELRCDPISGHTALYWYRQSLGQGPEFLIYFQGTGAADDSGLPNDRFFAVRPEGSVSTLKIQRTERGDSAVYLCASTPGTGRNEQFFGPGTRLTVL.

The chain joins TRBV19 to TRBJ1-1; the D is unclear. Between the trimmed V and J ends, which lost 3 bases and 1 base, there was a span of 6 bases. The germline gives CDR1 LNHDA, CDR2 SQIVND (reference sequence). The CDR3 has 13 amino acids. CDR3 region: CASSIAQNTEAFF. The CDR3 bases are TGTGCCAGTAGTATCGCGCAGAACACTGAAGCTTTCTTT.

The V and J genes are TRBV3-1 (or the pseudogene TRBV3-2) and TRBJ2-7; D perhaps matches TRBD1 (7 bases). V lost 0 bases and J lost 4, with 13 bases in between. The CDR3 is 15 amino acids. CDR1 is LGHDT and CDR2 is YNNKEL in the germline V gene (reference sequence). CDR3 region: CASSQDWTGGYEQYF. The CDR3 nucleotides are TGTGCCAGCAGCCAAGATTGGACAGGAGGGTACGAGCAGTACTTC.

This chain joins TRBV6-2 or TRBV6-3 and TRBJ1-6; D is undetermined. This CDR3 region has 15 residues. With 6 bases removed from V and 4 bases from J, the gap between germline ends came to 13 bases. Germline CDR1 is MNHEY and CDR2 is SVGEGT. Here the CDR3 DNA reads TGTGCCAGCAGCAACGGACTCGCGTATAATTCACCCCTCCACTTT. It encodes CASSNGLAYNSPLHF.

The V gene is TRBV6-5, the J gene TRBJ1-4; D is perhaps TRBD1 (5 bases). The ends were cut back, 6 bases at V and 8 bases at J, with 16 bases in the middle. The CDR3 covers 14 residues. CDR1 and CDR2 from the germline V gene are MNHEY and SVGAGI. The DNA for the CDR3 is TGTGCCAGCAGCCTGGGGCAGGTCAGGGAAAAACTGTTTTTT. It codes for CASSLGQVREKLFF.

The rearrangement links TRBV7-2 to TRBJ2-5; the match to TRBD2 covers 8 bases. The CDR3 runs 15 residues. V was pared by 4 bases and J by 1 base, with 5 bases of the junction left unmatched. Germline CDR1 and CDR2: SGHTA and FQGNSA. CDR3 in amino acids: CASSWGGRPQETQYF. The CDR3 DNA is TGTGCCAGCAGCTGGGGCGGGAGGCCCCAAGAGACCCAGTACTTC.